These 9 T cell receptor beta chains came from one sample sequenced in a study of long-term antiretroviral therapy in people with HIV (dated 2022 in TCRdb). Sequencing of the TRB variable region was done with the immunoSEQ hsTCRB v3.0 assay at survey level resolution. The clones in this table, taken by TCRdb from immuneACCESS, are in-frame only. Not every clone is retained; where verified, under half of the shortfall comes from an unresolved V gene, and the cause of the rest is unknown. The sample yields nearly 25,000 clones; 79% were counted once. Of the sample, approximately 11% is held by the ten largest clones. Here the sequenced sample was unsorted PBMCs, taken 1.2 years after starting antiretroviral therapy. The receptor source for this set is a woman aged 40 to 50 with HIV.

V gene TRBV2 combines with J gene TRBJ1-6, with D tentatively TRBD1 (6 bases). The V and J ends lost 2 bases and 9 bases respectively, with 14 bases between them. The CDR3 totals 15 residues. Germline V gives CDR1 SNHLY, CDR2 FYNNEI. Here the CDR3 DNA reads TGTGCCAGCAGTGAATTGGGGGGGCTGGGTTCACCCCTCCACTTT. This sequence encodes CASSELGGLGSPLHF.

The gene calls are TRBV30 and TRBJ1-6; D possibly corresponds to TRBD1 (6 bases). The length of the CDR3 is 15 residues. Germline V lookup: CDR1 GTSNPN, CDR2 SVGIG (reference sequence). Trimming stripped 4 bases from V and 3 bases from J, with 13 bases between. The CDR3 DNA follows: TGTGCCTGGACTCCCGGACAGTTCTATAATTCACCCCTCCACTTT. Protein: CAWTPGQFYNSPLHF.

The rearrangement uses TRBV28 and TRBJ1-3; D gene uncertain. The CDR3 spans 14 residues. Germline CDR1 and CDR2: MDHEN and SYDVKM. V was cut by 7 bases and J by 2 bases, with 12 bases left in between. CDR3 nucleotides: TGTGCCAGCAACCCTGCCCTCCCTGGAAACACCATATATTTT. Translating it yields CASNPALPGNTIYF.

The rearrangement uses TRBV29-1 and TRBJ2-1; 10 nucleotides align to TRBD2. Germline CDR1 and CDR2: SQVTM and ANQGSEA. This CDR3 contains 14 residues. V lost 5 bases to trimming and J lost 3 bases; unmatched junction nucleotides: 4. DNA for the CDR3: TGCAGCGTTAGAGCGGGAGGGCACTACAATGAGCAGTTCTTC. This encodes CSVRAGGHYNEQFF.

The chain uses TRBV6-5 and TRBJ2-5; D may correspond to TRBD1 or TRBD2 (5 bases each). The DNA end is more similar to TRBJ2-7, so the J call may be wrong. CDR1 and CDR2 (germline): MNHEY, SVGAGI. The CDR3 is 15 residues long. The CDR3 loop reads CASSLKGTNGGEQYF. CDR3 coding DNA: TGTGCCAGCAGTCTAAAGGGGACCAACGGAGGCGAGCAGTACTTC.

The chain couples TRBV2 to TRBJ2-1, with 10 nucleotides matching TRBD2. The CDR3 runs 13 residues. Germline CDR1 and CDR2: SNHLY and FYNNEI. The ends lost 4 bases at V and 10 bases at J; junction bases unmatched: 4. CDR3 bases: TGTGCCAGCAGTGTTCTAGCGGGAGTGGAGCAGTTCTTC. Translated: CASSVLAGVEQFF.

The chain recombines TRBV5-4 with TRBJ2-7, with TRBD2 matching over 11 bases. CDR1 SGHNT and CDR2 YYREEE come from the germline V gene (reference sequence). V lost 1 base to trimming and J lost 5 bases; unmatched junction nucleotides: 5. CDR3 length equals 15 residues. DNA for the CDR3: TGTGCCAGCAGCTTGAGGACTAGCGGGTCCGACGAGCAGTACTTC. Its translation: CASSLRTSGSDEQYF.

The chain combines TRBV9 with TRBJ1-2; tentative D call: TRBD1 (5 bases). The CDR3 is made up of 16 amino acids. Trimming took 0 bases from V and 2 from J, leaving 14 bases between them. Germline values: CDR1 SGDLS, CDR2 YYNGEE. The CDR3 DNA reads as TGTGCCAGCAGCGTAGGAATGGGGCGTGGGAACTATGGCTACACCTTC. Protein: CASSVGMGRGNYGYTF.

This clone was recorded only once. This rearrangement joins TRBV5-1 to TRBJ2-6, with 11 positions matching TRBD2. Germline loops: CDR1 SGHRS, CDR2 YFSETQ. This CDR3 region has 17 residues. J was trimmed by 4 bases and V by 4 bases; bases with no gene match: 7. The CDR3 sequence: CASSIGLAGSGANVLTF. The CDR3, as DNA: TGCGCCAGCAGCATCGGACTAGCGGGTAGCGGGGCCAACGTCCTGACTTTC.